Shown below are 25 T cell receptor beta chains from a single sample sequenced in a study of Graves' ophthalmopathy and Graves' hyperthyroidism. The sequenced template was RNA, covering the TCR beta CDR3 region. Second-round multiplex PCR came after first-round RT-PCR with HTBI primers. TCRdb fed the multiplex PCR reads into MiXCR, producing one record per CDR3 protein. The table has 300,000 to 500,000 distinct CDR3 sequences, 15% seen once. Source material: peripheral blood. These receptors were taken from a woman between 18 and 29 years old with stable Graves' hyperthyroidism.

This clonotype was detected ten times or more. The rearrangement joins TRBV25-1 to TRBJ2-2; possible D gene TRBD2, 6 bases. V was clipped by 5 bases and J by 2 bases, with 12 bases between them. The CDR3 consists of 15 residues. Germline assignment: CDR1 MGHDK and CDR2 SYGVNS. CDR3 in amino acids: CASSPRGKNTGELFF. DNA for the CDR3: TGTGCCAGCAGTCCTCGGGGGAAAAACACCGGGGAGCTGTTTTTT.

This clonotype has just a few counts. Relative to the germline gene, one junction end is altered; a read error may explain this. V and J are TRBV20-1 and TRBJ1-1; unclear D gene. The CDR3 consists of 13 residues. Germline V gives CDR1 DFQATT, CDR2 SNEGSKA (reference sequence). This CDR3 reads CSASSERNTEACF. The CDR3 nucleotides are TGCAGTGCTAGTTCAGAGCGGAACACTGAAGCTTGCTTT.

The CDR3: CASRMTGVAGELFF. CDR3 in DNA: TGTGCCAGCAGGATGACAGGGGTTGCCGGGGAGCTGTTTTTT. This chain connects TRBV10-3 to TRBJ2-2, with 8 bases lining up with TRBD1. The CDR3 spans 14 residues. The germline V gene encodes CDR1 ENHRY and CDR2 SYGVKD. V lost 10 bases, J lost 6 bases, and 10 bases stayed unmatched.

This clonotype has a count of ten or more. This chain joins TRBV6-1 and TRBJ1-2; D unclear. With 7 bases removed from V and 8 bases from J, the gap between germline ends came to 14 bases. Germline CDR1 reads MNHNS; CDR2 reads SASEGT. The CDR3 consists of 12 residues. The CDR3 sequence is CASKADLGGYTF. The CDR3 DNA reads TGTGCCAGCAAAGCCGACTTGGGAGGCTACACCTTC.

This clonotype was observed many times. The V and J genes are TRBV29-1 and TRBJ1-2; TRBD1 matches 8 bases. Germline V gene data show CDR1 as SQVTM and CDR2 as ANQGSEA. The CDR3 is 11 residues long. V gave up 5 bases and J gave up 8 bases; unmatched junction bases: 4. CDR3 protein: CSVYGQGGYTF. CDR3 DNA: TGCAGCGTTTACGGACAGGGAGGCTACACCTTC. The full variable domain, in which reference TRBV29-1 and TRBJ1-2 provide the parts outside the CDR3, is SAVISQKPSRDICQRGTSLTIQCQVDSQVTMMFWYRQQPGQSLTLIATANQGSEATYESGFVIDKFPISRPNLTFSTLTVSNMSPEDSSIYLCSVYGQGGYTFGSGTRLTVV.

A few counts support this clonotype. This chain joins TRBV30 and TRBJ1-1; no reliable D call. Germline V gene sequence: CDR1 GTSNPN, CDR2 SVGIG (reference sequence). V was cut by 2 bases and J by 5 bases, with 0 bases left in between. The CDR3 runs to 9 residues. The CDR3 reads CAWSTEAFF. The CDR3 coding sequence is TGTGCCTGGAGTACTGAAGCTTTCTTT.

The rearrangement joins TRBV6-2 or TRBV6-3 to TRBJ2-1; perhaps D is TRBD1 or TRBD2 (5 bases each). This CDR3 has 12 amino acids. V was pared by 7 bases and J by 9 bases, with 13 bases between. Per the germline V gene, CDR1 is MNHEY and CDR2 is SVGEGT. The chain's CDR3 is CASNPGTIEQFF. The CDR3, as DNA: TGTGCCAGCAATCCGGGGACGATTGAGCAGTTCTTC.

This clonotype was seen ten or more times. The junction does not match germline at one end; this may be a read error. The chain is built from TRBV6-1 and TRBJ2-4; D unclear. The CDR3 sequence is 13 residues long. Per germline, CDR1 MNHNS and CDR2 SASEGT. The CDR3 sequence: CASREAAKNIQYF. The CDR3 nucleotides are TGTGCCAGCAGAGAAGCTGCCAAAAACATTCAGTACTTC.

This clonotype was detected ten times or more. This sequence may be a read error, since a much larger clone differs from it by one base. This chain joins TRBV6-2 or TRBV6-3 and TRBJ2-7, with TRBD1 identical over 8 bases. The CDR3 consists of 15 residues. The germline CDR1 and CDR2 sequences are MNHEY and SVGEGT. The DNA for the CDR3 is TGTGCCAGCAGTTACACCCCGGGACAGGACTACGGGCAGTACTTC. Translated, it gives CASSYTPGQDYGQYF.

This clonotype was counted only a few times. This rearrangement joins TRBV5-1 to TRBJ2-2; D gene uncertain. From germline, CDR1 is SGHRS and CDR2 YFSETQ. This CDR3 contains 17 residues. The V end was cut by 1 base, the J end by 5 bases, with 18 bases between. As DNA, the CDR3 is TGCGCCAGCAGCTTGCTCGTCGCGTCACAGAGTACCGGGGAGCTGTTTTTT. This encodes CASSLLVASQSTGELFF.

The chain employs TRBV7-9 and TRBJ2-5; possibly TRBD1 for D (6 bases). The CDR3 consists of 15 residues. The germline V gene has CDR1 SEHNR and CDR2 FQNEAQ (reference sequence). Trimming pared 3 bases from V and 5 bases from J, leaving 16 bases between. CDR3 DNA sequence: TGTGCCAGCAGCTTTTTCGCAGGGCAGGGGGAGACCCAGTACTTC. The encoded protein is CASSFFAGQGETQYF.

This clonotype was observed at least ten times. The chain is built from TRBV5-8 and TRBJ1-5; 9 bases are a match to TRBD1. This CDR3 region has 15 residues. Unmatched junction bases numbered 6, after V lost 4 bases and J lost 4 bases. Germline V gene lookup returns CDR1 SGHTS and CDR2 YDEGEE. The CDR3 DNA reads as TGTGCCAGCAGCACCCCGGACAGGGGTAATCAGCCCCAGCATTTT. Protein: CASSTPDRGNQPQHF.

In its sample, this clonotype was seen a few times. A clone one base away is much larger, so this may be a read error. This sequence joins TRBV19 and TRBJ1-1; 8 positions agree with TRBD1. This CDR3 is 14 amino acids long. Germline V gene lookup returns CDR1 LNHDA and CDR2 SQIVND (reference sequence). The CDR3 spells CASKETGEYTESFF. CDR3 nucleotide sequence: TGTGCCAGTAAGGAGACAGGGGAATACACTGAATCTTTCTTT.

On this clonotype itself: A single base separates this from a much larger clone, so it may be a read error. The chain links TRBV6-2 or TRBV6-3 to TRBJ2-7, with a possible D match to TRBD2 (5 bases). Germline V gene sequence: CDR1 MNHEY, CDR2 SVGEGT. Trimming pared 4 bases from V and 3 bases from J, leaving 10 bases between. This CDR3 region has 13 residues. CDR3 amino acids: CASSFEGGYEQYF. In DNA form, the CDR3 reads TGTGCCAGCAGTTTCGAGGGCGGCTACGAGCAGTACTTC.

This chain uses TRBV6-1 with TRBJ2-7; no definite D call. Trimming shortened V by 6 bases and J by 3 bases, and 15 bases separated the two germline ends. The CDR3 extends over 14 amino acids. The germline gives CDR1 MNHNS, CDR2 SASEGT. In DNA, the CDR3 is TGTGCCAGCAGCCCGGCTAACACAAACTACGAGCAGTACTTC. The encoded protein is CASSPANTNYEQYF.

The genes are TRBV11-2 and TRBJ2-2, with D tentatively TRBD1 (5 bases). Per germline, CDR1 SGHAT and CDR2 FQNNGV. Trimming left V 6 bases short and J 9 bases short, with 17 bases between. The CDR3 is 14 residues long. CDR3: CASRRGPRSRELFF. CDR3 nucleotides: TGTGCCAGCAGAAGGGGCCCGAGGAGCCGGGAGCTGTTTTTT.

This clonotype occurred many times. V is TRBV10-1 and J is TRBJ2-2, with TRBD2 matching 9 bases. The germline CDR1 and CDR2 sequences are WNHNN and SYGVQD (reference sequence). The CDR3 covers 15 residues. J lost 6 bases, V lost 5 bases, and 7 bases had no gene match. The CDR3 loop is CASSPGLARAGELFF. The CDR3, as DNA: TGCGCCAGCAGTCCGGGACTAGCCCGCGCCGGGGAGCTGTTTTTT.

This clonotype was recorded many times. The chain recombines TRBV5-1 with TRBJ1-1, with 8 bases that match TRBD1. Losses at the gene ends were 4 bases for V and 0 bases for J; bases not matched to a gene: 8. CDR3 length equals 16 residues. Germline assignment: CDR1 SGHRS and CDR2 YFSETQ. The CDR3 nucleotides read TGCGCCAGCAGCCACTCCAGGGGGCAGGTGAACACTGAAGCTTTCTTT. Its protein product is CASSHSRGQVNTEAFF. The full variable domain, completed using reference TRBV5-1 and TRBJ1-1, is KAGVTQTPRYLIKTRGQQVTLSCSPISGHRSVSWYQQTPGQGLQFLFEYFSETQRNKGNFPGRFSGRQFSNSRSEMNVSTLELGDSALYLCASSHSRGQVNTEAFFGQGTRLTVV.

There are many counts of this clonotype. The V and J genes are TRBV5-1 and TRBJ1-2; D is undetermined. V dropped 3 bases and J dropped 1 base, with 10 bases sitting between them. Germline V gives CDR1 SGHRS, CDR2 YFSETQ. CDR3 length: 14 residues. The DNA of the CDR3 is TGCGCCAGCAGCTCCAGCGGTCTTAACTATGGCTACACCTTC. Translation gives CASSSSGLNYGYTF.

In this sample, this clonotype turned up many times. The chain links TRBV20-1 to TRBJ2-7; TRBD2 might be the D (6 bases). The CDR3 is made up of 13 amino acids. Trimming cost V 0 bases and J 6 bases, with 12 bases left between them. The germline CDR1 and CDR2 sequences are DFQATT and SNEGSKA (reference sequence). CDR3 DNA sequence: TGCAGTGCTAGAGACTGGAGGGCGACCGAGCAGTACTTC. This codes for CSARDWRATEQYF.

The chain uses TRBV7-2 and TRBJ1-2; 11 bases line up with TRBD1. Germline V lookup: CDR1 SGHTA, CDR2 FQGNSA. V dropped 4 bases and J dropped 4; count of bases not matched to a gene: 5. The CDR3 consists of 15 residues. The CDR3 reads CASSSTGTGGYGYTF. Written as DNA, the CDR3 is TGTGCCAGCAGCTCCACCGGGACAGGGGGCTATGGCTACACCTTC. The complete variable domain, with remaining parts taken from reference TRBV7-2 and TRBJ1-2, reads GAGVSQSPSNKVTEKGKDVELRCDPISGHTALYWYRQSLGQGLEFLIYFQGNSAPDKSGLPSDRFSAERTGGSVSTLTIQRTQQEDSAVYLCASSSTGTGGYGYTFGSGTRLTVV.

This clonotype was seen ten or more times. The chain uses TRBV12-3 or TRBV12-4 and TRBJ1-2; D remains unclear. The CDR3 is made up of 11 amino acids. Trimming stripped 5 bases from V and 8 bases from J, with 9 bases between. The CDR3 is CASSNFWGYTF. The CDR3 DNA reads TGTGCCAGCAGTAACTTTTGGGGCTACACCTTC.

This clonotype was found many times. The gene calls are TRBV6-5 and TRBJ1-2, with a possible D match to TRBD1 (5 bases). Germline CDR1 and CDR2: MNHEY and SVGAGI. This CDR3 region has 16 residues. The germline V and J ends were trimmed by 4 bases and 1 base, with 16 bases remaining between them. The CDR3 loop is CASSSTPRVVNYGYTF. The CDR3 bases are TGTGCCAGCAGTTCCACCCCCAGGGTCGTTAACTATGGCTACACCTTC.

The table lists this clonotype with a few counts. The chain employs TRBV5-1 and TRBJ1-5; TRBD1 is a possible D gene (6 bases). The V gene lost 4 bases and the J gene lost 7 bases, with 24 bases spanning the gap. The CDR3 is made up of 17 amino acids. Per germline, CDR1 SGHRS and CDR2 YFSETQ. In DNA form, the CDR3 reads TGCGCCAGCAGCCGAAACTTCGTCGACAGGACGGGCCAGCCCCAGCATTTT. It specifies CASSRNFVDRTGQPQHF.

This clonotype was detected many times. The chain uses TRBV7-9 and TRBJ2-5, with D perhaps given as TRBD1 or TRBD2 (7 bases each). The CDR3 totals 17 residues. V was shortened by 2 bases and J by 4 bases, with 20 bases between the two germline ends. Germline values: CDR1 SEHNR, CDR2 FQNEAQ (reference sequence). The CDR3 is CASSLRGEGAMGETQYF. The CDR3 nucleotides read TGTGCCAGCAGCTTACGCGGGGAGGGGGCGATGGGAGAGACCCAGTACTTC.